This T cell receptor beta chain was obtained from a study of T cell responses to AZD1222 COVID-19 vaccine. Findings and caveats of the study: Nearly half of spike-specific TCRs reportedly go after variant regions that carry no mutations. Among vaccine-associated CD4 TCRs, coverage spanned spike, with dominance at 160-218 and 743-854. Just 5 to 7 AZD1222 recipients were seropositive at baseline. Spike-specific TCR breadth rose after two AZD1222 doses, and depth rose as well.

Measured with immunoSEQ multiplex PCR; TCRdb has only the in-frame clones, and not every one. The sample lists 170,000 or so clones; roughly 87% were seen once. This clone was counted only a few times. Antigen unknown. This CDR3 contains 16 residues. Germline CDR1 reads KGHSH; CDR2 reads LQKENI. Trimming shortened V by 3 bases and J by 0 bases, and 14 bases separated the two germline ends. The chain recombines TRBV18 with TRBJ1-2; D gene ambiguous. The sequence came from an adult in good health. Sequenced here: peripheral blood, sampled on day 0 of AZD1222 vaccination. The CDR3 sequence: CASSPGRNRANYGYTF. The CDR3 coding sequence is TGTGCCAGCTCACCCGGACGTAATCGGGCTAACTATGGCTACACCTTC.